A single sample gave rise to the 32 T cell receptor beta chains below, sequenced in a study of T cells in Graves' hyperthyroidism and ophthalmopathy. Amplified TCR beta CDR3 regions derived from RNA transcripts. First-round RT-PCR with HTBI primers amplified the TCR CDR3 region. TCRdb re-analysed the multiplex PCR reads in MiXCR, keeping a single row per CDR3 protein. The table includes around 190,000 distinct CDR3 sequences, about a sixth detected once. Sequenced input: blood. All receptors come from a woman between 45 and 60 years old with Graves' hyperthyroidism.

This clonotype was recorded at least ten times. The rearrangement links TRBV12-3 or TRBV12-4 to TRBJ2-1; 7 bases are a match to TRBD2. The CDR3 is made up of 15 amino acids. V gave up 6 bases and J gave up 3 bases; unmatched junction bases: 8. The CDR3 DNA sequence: TGTGCCAGCAGCCGAGAGGCGGGAGTCTACAATGAGCAGTTCTTC. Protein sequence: CASSREAGVYNEQFF.

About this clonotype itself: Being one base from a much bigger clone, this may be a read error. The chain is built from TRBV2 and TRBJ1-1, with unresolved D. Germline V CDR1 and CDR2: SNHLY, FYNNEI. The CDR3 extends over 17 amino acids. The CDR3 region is CTSSEARMGWEATEAFF. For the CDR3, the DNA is TGTACCAGCAGTGAAGCGCGGATGGGCTGGGAGGCCACTGAAGCTTTCTTT.

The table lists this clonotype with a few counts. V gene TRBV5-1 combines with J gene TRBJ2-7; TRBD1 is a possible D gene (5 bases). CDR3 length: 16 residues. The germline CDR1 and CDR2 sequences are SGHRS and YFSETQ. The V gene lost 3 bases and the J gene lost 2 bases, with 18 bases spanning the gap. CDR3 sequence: CASSYLGAPIPYEQYF. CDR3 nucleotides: TGCGCCAGCAGCTACCTTGGGGCACCTATACCCTACGAGCAGTACTTC.

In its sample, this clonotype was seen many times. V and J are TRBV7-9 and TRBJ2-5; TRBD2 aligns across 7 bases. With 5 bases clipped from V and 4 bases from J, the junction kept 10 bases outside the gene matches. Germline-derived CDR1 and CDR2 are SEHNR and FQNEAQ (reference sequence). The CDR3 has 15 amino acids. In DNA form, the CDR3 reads TGTGCCAGCAGCGAAGCGGGACTCGGGCGAGAGACCCAGTACTTC. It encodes CASSEAGLGRETQYF.

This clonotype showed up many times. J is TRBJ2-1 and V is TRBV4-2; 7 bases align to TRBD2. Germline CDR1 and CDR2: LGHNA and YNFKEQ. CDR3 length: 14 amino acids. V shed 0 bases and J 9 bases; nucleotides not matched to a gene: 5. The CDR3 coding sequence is TGTGCCAGCAGCCAAGAGCGGGAGTATGGTGAGCAGTTCTTC. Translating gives CASSQEREYGEQFF.

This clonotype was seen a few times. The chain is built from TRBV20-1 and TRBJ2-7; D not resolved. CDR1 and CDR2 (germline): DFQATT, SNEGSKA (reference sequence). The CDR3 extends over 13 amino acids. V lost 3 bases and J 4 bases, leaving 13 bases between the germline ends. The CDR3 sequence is CSARRAGSYEQYF. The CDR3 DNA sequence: TGCAGTGCTAGGCGTGCAGGATCATACGAGCAGTACTTC.

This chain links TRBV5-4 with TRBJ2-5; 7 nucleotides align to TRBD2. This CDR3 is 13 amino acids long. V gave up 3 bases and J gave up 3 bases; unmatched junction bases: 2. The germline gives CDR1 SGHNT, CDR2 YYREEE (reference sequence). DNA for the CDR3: TGTGCCAGCAGCTACGGACTAGAAGAGACCCAGTACTTC. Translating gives CASSYGLEETQYF.

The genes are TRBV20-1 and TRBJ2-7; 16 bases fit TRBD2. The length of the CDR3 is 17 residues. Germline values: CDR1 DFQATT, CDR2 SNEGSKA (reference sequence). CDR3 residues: CRETRGTSGRAPYEQYF. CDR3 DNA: TGCAGAGAAACTAGGGGGACTAGCGGGAGGGCTCCCTACGAGCAGTACTTC.

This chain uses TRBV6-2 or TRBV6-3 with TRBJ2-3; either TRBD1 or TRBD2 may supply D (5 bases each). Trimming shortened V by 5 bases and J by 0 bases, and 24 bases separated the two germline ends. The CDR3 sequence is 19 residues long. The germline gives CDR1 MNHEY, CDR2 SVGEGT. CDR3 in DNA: TGTGCCAGCAGTGCTTGGTTTGGGGCCCCCGGGACCAGCACAGATACGCAGTATTTT. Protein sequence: CASSAWFGAPGTSTDTQYF.

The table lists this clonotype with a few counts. CDR3 protein: CAWSGTDRLYGYTF. The CDR3, as DNA: TGTGCCTGGAGTGGGACGGACAGGCTCTATGGCTACACCTTC. The chain employs TRBV30 and TRBJ1-2; TRBD1 matches 7 bases. CDR1 and CDR2 (germline): GTSNPN, SVGIG (reference sequence). The CDR3 is made up of 14 amino acids. Trimming cost V 1 base and J 4 bases; bases outside gene matches: 6.

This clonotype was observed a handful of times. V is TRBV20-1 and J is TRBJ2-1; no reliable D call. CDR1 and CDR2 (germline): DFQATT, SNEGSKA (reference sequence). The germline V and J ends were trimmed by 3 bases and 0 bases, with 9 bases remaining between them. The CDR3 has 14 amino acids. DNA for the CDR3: TGCAGTGCTAGCGGAGTCGGCTCCTACAATGAGCAGTTCTTC. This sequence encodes CSASGVGSYNEQFF.

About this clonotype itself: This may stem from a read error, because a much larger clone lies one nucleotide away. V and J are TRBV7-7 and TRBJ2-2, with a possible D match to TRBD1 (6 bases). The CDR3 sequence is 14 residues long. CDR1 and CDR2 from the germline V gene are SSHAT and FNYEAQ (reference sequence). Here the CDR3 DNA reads TGTGCTAGCAGCTTCGACAGGAGGACCGGGGAGCTGTTTTTT. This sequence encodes CASSFDRRTGELFF.

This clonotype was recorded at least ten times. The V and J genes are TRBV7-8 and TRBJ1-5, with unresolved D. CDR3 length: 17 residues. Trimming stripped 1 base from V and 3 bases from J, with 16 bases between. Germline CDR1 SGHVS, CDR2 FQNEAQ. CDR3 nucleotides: TGTGCCAGCAGCTTAGAAGGTAGTCAGGAACTCAATCAGCCCCAGCATTTT. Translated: CASSLEGSQELNQPQHF.

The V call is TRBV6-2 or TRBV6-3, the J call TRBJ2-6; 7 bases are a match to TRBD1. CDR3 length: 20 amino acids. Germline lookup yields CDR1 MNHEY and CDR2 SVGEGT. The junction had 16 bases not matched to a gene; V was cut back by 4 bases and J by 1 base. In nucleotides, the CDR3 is TGTGCCAGCAGTTCCACGACAGGGAACAAGGGTAGTTCTGGGGCCAACGTCCTGACTTTC. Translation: CASSSTTGNKGSSGANVLTF.

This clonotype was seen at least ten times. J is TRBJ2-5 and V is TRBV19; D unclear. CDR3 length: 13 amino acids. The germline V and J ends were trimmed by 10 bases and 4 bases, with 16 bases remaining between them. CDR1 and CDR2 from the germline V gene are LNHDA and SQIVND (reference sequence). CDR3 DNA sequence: TGTGCCAAGCCCCGGGCTTCTACAGAGACCCAGTACTTC. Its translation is CAKPRASTETQYF.

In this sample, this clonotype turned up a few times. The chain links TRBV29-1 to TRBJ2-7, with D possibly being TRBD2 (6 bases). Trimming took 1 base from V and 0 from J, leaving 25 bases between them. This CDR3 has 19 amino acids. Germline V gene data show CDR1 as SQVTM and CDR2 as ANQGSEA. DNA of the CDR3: TGCAGCGTTGAAGTGGAGATGGAGGGAGGTGTCCGATCCTCCTACGAGCAGTACTTC. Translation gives CSVEVEMEGGVRSSYEQYF.

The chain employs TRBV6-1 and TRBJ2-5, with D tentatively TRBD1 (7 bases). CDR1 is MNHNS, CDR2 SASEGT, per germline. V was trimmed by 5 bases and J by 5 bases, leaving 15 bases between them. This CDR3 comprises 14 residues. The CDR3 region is CASSPQTGRETQYF. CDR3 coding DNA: TGTGCCAGCAGTCCCCAGACAGGGAGGGAGACCCAGTACTTC.

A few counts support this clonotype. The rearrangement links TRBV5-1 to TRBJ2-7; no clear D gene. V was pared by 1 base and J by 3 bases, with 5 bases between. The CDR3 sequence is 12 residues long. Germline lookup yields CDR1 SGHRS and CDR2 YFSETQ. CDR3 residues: CASSLPNYEQYF. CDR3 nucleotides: TGCGCCAGCAGCTTGCCCAACTACGAGCAGTACTTC.

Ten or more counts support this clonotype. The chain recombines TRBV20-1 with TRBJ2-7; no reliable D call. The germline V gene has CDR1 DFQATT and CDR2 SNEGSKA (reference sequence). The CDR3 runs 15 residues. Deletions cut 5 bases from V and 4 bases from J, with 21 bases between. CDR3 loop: CSADSTDWMSYEQYF. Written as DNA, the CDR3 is TGCAGTGCTGATTCGACGGATTGGATGTCATACGAGCAGTACTTC.

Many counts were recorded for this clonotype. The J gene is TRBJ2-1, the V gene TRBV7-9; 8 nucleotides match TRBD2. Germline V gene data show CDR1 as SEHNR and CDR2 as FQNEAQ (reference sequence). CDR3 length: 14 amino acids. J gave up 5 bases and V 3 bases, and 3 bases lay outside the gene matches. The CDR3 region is CASSFERENNEQFF. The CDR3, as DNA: TGTGCCAGCAGCTTTGAGCGGGAGAACAATGAGCAGTTCTTC. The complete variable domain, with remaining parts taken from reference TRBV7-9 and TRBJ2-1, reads DTGVSQNPRHKITKRGQNVTFRCDPISEHNRLYWYRQTLGQGPEFLTYFQNEAQLEKSRLLSDRFSAERPKGSFSTLEIQRTEQGDSAMYLCASSFERENNEQFFGPGTRLTVL.

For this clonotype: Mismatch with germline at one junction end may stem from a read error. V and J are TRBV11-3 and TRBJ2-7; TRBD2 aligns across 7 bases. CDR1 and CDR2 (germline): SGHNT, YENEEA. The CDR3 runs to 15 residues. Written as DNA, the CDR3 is TGTGCCAGCAGCCTAGAAGCGGGAAGCTCCTACGAGCAGTACTTC. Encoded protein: CASSLEAGSSYEQYF. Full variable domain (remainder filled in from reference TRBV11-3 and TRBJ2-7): EAGVVQSPRYKIIEKKQPVAFWCNPISGHNTLYWYLQNLGQGPELLIRYENEEAVDDSQLPKDRFSAERLKGVDSTLKIQPAELGDSAVYLCASSLEAGSSYEQYFGPGTRLTVT.

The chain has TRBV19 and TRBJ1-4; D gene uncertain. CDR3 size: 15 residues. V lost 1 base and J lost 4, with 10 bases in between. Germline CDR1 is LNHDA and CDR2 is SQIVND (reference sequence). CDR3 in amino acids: CASSIGGGYNEKLFF. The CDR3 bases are TGTGCCAGTAGTATAGGAGGAGGATATAATGAAAAACTGTTTTTT. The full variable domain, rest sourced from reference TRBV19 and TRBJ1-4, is DGGITQSPKYLFRKEGQNVTLSCEQNLNHDAMYWYRQDPGQGLRLIYYSQIVNDFQKGDIAEGYSVSREKKESFPLTVTSAQKNPTAFYLCASSIGGGYNEKLFFGSGTQLSVL.

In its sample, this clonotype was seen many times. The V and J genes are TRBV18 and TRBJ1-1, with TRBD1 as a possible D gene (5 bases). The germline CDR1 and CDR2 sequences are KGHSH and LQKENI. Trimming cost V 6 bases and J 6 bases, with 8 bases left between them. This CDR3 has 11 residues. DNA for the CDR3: TGTGCCAGCTCGGGGGTTTCTGAAGCTTTCTTT. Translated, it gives CASSGVSEAFF.

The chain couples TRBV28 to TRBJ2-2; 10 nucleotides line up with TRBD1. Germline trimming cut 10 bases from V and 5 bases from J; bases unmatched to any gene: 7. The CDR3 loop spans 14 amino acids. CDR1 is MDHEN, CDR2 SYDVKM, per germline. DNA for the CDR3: TGTGCCACGGCGGACAGGGGGAGTACCGGGGAGCTGTTTTTT. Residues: CATADRGSTGELFF. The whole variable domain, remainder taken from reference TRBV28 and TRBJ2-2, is DVKVTQSSRYLVKRTGEKVFLECVQDMDHENMFWYRQDPGLGLRLIYFSYDVKMKEKGDIPEGYSVSREKKERFSLILESASTNQTSMYLCATADRGSTGELFFGEGSRLTVL.

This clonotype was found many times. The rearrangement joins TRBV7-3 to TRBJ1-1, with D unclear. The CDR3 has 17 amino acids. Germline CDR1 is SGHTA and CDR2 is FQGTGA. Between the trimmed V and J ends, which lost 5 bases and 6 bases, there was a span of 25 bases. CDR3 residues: CASSLQAPLGSNSEAFF. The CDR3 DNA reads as TGTGCCAGCAGCCTGCAGGCTCCCCTGGGGTCCAATTCTGAAGCTTTCTTT.

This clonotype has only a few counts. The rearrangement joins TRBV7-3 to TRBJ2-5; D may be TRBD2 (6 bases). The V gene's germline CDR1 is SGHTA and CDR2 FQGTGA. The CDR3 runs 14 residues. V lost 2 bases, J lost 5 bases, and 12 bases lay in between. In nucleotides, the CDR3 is TGTGCCAGCAGCTTATCGGGGGAACGTGAGACCCAGTACTTC. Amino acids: CASSLSGERETQYF.

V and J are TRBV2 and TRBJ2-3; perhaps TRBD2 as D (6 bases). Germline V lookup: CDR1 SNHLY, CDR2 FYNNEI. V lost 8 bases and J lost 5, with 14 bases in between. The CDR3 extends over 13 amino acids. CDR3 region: CASRDGGVDTQYF. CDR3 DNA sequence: TGTGCCAGCCGGGACGGGGGTGTAGATACGCAGTATTTT.

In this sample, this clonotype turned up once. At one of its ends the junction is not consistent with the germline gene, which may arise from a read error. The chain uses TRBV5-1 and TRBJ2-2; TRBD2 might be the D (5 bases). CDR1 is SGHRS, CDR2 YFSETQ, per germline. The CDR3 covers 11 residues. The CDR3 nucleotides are TGCGCCAGCAGCTTGATTGGGGAGCTGCTTTTT. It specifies CASSLIGELLF.

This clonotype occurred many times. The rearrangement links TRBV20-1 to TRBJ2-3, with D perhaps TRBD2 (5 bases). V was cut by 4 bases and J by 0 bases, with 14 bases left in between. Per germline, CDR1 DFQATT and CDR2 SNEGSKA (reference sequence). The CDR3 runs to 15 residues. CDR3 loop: CSAIASKTSTDTQYF. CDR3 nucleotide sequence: TGCAGTGCTATCGCTAGCAAGACTAGCACAGATACGCAGTATTTT.

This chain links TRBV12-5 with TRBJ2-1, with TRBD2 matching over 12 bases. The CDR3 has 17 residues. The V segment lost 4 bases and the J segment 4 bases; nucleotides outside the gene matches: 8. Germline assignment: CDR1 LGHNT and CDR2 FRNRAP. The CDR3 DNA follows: TGTGCTAGTGGTTCCGAGCTACTAGCGGGAGGATACAATGAGCAGTTCTTC. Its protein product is CASGSELLAGGYNEQFF. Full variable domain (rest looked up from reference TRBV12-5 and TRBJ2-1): DARVTQTPRHKVTEMGQEVTMRCQPILGHNTVFWYRQTMMQGLELLAYFRNRAPLDDSGMPKDRFSAEMPDATLATLKIQPSEPRDSAVYFCASGSELLAGGYNEQFFGPGTRLTVL.

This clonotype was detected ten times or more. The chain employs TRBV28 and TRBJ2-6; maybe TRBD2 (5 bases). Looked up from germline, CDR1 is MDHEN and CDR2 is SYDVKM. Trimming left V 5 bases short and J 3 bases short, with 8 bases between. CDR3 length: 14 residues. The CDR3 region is CASSPSFGANVLTF. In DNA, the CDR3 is TGTGCCAGCAGTCCTAGCTTTGGGGCCAACGTCCTGACTTTC.

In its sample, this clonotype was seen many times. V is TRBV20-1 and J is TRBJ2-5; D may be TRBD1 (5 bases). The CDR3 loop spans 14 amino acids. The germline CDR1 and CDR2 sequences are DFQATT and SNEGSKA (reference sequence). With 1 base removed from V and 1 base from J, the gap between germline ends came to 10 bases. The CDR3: CSARGTGSQETQYF. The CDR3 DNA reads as TGCAGTGCTAGAGGTACAGGATCCCAAGAGACCCAGTACTTC.